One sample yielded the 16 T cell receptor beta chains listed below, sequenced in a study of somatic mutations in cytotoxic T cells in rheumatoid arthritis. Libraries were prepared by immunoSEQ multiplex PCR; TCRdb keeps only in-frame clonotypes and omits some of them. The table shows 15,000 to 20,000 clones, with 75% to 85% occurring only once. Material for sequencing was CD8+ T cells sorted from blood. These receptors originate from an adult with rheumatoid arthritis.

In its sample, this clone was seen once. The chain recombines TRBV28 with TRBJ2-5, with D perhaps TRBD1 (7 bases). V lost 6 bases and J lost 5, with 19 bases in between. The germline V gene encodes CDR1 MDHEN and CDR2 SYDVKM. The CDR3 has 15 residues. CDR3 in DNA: TGTGCCAGCAGACCAGGGAGGCTAGGGGGCGAGACCCAGTACTTC. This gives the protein CASRPGRLGGETQYF.

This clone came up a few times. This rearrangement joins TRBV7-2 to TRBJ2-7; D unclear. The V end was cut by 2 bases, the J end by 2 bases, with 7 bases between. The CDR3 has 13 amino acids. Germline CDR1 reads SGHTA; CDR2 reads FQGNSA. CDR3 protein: CASSLIRPYEQYF. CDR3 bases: TGTGCCAGCAGCTTAATCAGGCCCTACGAGCAGTACTTC.

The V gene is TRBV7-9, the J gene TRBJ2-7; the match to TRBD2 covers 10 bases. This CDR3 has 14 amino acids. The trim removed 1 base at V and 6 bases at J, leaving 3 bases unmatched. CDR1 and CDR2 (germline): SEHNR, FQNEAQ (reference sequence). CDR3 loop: CASSLVGLAAEQYF. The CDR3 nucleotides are TGTGCCAGCAGCTTAGTCGGACTAGCGGCCGAGCAGTACTTC.

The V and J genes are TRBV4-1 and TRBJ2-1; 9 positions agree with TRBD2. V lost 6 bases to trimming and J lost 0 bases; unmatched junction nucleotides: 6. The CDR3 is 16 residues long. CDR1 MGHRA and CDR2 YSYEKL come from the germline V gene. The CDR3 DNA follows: TGCGCCAGCAGTAGACTAGCGGTCCTCTCCTACAATGAGCAGTTCTTC. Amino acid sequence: CASSRLAVLSYNEQFF.

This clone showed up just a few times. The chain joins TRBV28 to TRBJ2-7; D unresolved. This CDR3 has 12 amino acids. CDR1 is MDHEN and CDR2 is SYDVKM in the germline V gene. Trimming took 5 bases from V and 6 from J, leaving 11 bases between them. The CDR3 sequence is CASSQGPVEQYF. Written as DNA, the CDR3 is TGTGCCAGCAGTCAAGGTCCCGTCGAGCAGTACTTC.

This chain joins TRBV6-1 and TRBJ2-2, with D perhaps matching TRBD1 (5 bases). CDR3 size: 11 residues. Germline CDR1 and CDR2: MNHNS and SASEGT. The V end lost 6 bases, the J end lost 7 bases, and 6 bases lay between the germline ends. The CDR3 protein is CASRGDGELFF. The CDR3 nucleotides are TGTGCCAGCAGAGGGGACGGGGAGCTGTTTTTT.

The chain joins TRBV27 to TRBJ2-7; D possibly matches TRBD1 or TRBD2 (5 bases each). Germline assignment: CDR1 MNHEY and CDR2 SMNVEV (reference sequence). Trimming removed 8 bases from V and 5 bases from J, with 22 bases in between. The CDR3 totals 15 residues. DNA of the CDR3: TGTGCCAGCGGTACAGGCGGGTGGCAGGTCAACGAGCAGTACTTC. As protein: CASGTGGWQVNEQYF.

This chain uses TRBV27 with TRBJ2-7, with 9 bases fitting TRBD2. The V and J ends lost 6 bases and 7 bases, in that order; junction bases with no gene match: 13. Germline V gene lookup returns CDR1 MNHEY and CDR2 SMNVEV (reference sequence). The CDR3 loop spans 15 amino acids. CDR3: CASSSGTSRSKEQYF. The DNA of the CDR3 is TGTGCCAGCAGCTCCGGGACTAGCAGATCAAAAGAGCAGTACTTC.

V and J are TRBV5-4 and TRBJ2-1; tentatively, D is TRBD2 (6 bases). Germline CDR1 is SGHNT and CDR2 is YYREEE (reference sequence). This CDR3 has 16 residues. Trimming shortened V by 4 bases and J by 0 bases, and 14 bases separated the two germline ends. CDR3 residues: CASSRVAVSSYNEQFF. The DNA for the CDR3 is TGTGCCAGCAGCCGGGTAGCGGTGAGCTCCTACAATGAGCAGTTCTTC.

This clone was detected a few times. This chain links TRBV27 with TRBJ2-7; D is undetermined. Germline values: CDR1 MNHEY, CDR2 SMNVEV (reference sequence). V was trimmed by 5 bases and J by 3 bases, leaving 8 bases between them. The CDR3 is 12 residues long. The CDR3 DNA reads TGTGCCAGCAGTCGGAGCATCTACGAGCAGTACTTC. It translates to CASSRSIYEQYF.

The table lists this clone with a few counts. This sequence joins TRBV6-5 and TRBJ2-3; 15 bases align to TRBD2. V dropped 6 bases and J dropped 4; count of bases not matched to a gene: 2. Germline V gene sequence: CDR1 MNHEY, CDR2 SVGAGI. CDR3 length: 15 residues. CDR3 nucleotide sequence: TGTGCCAGCAGCAGGACTAGCGGGAGGGCAGATACGCAGTATTTT. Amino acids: CASSRTSGRADTQYF.

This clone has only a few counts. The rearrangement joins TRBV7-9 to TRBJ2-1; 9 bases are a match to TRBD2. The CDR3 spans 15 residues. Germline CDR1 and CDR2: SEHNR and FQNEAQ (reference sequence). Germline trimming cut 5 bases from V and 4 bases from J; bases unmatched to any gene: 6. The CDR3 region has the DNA TGTGCCAGCAGCACCAGCGGGAGGCTATACAATGAGCAGTTCTTC. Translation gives CASSTSGRLYNEQFF.

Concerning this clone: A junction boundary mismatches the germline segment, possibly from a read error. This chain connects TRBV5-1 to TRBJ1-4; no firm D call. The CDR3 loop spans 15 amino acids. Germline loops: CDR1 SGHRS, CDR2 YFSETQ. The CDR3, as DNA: TGCGCCAGCAGCCCGGGTCGGTCTCTCCTTGAAAGACTGTTTTTT. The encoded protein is CASSPGRSLLERLFF.

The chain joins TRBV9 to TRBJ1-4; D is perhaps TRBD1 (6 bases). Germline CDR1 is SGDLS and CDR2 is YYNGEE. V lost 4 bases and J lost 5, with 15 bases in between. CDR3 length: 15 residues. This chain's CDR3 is CASSPRTDKNEKLFF. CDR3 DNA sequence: TGTGCCAGCAGCCCCCGGACAGATAAGAATGAAAAACTGTTTTTT.

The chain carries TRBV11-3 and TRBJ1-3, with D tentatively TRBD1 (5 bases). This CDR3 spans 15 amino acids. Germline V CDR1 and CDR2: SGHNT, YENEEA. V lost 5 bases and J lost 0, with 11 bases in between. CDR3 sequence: CASSTDSYSGNTIYF. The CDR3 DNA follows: TGTGCCAGCAGCACCGACAGCTACTCTGGAAACACCATATATTTT. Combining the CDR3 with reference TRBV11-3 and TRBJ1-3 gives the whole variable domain EAGVVQSPRYKIIEKKQPVAFWCNPISGHNTLYWYLQNLGQGPELLIRYENEEAVDDSQLPKDRFSAERLKGVDSTLKIQPAELGDSAVYLCASSTDSYSGNTIYFGEGSWLTVV.

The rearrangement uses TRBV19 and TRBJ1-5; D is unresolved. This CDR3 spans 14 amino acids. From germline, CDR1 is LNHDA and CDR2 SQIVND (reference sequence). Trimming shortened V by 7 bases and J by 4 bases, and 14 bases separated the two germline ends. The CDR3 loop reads CASTPGRGNQPQHF. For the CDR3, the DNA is TGTGCCAGTACCCCCGGGCGTGGTAATCAGCCCCAGCATTTT.